Shown below are 23 T cell receptor beta chains from a single sample sequenced in a study of blood T cell repertoires in COVID-19. Sequencing used immunoSEQ multiplex PCR; TCRdb keeps in-frame clones, though not all of them. The sample comprises 60,000 to 65,000 clones, 80% to 90% of which are singletons, and under 9.5% rests with the top ten. Sequencing input: peripheral blood. The receptors come from a human donor with active COVID-19. The donor label of this sample is uncertain.

The V gene is TRBV7-3, the J gene TRBJ2-2; D is ambiguous. Deletions cut 5 bases from V and 8 bases from J, with 18 bases between. From germline, CDR1 is SGHTA and CDR2 FQGTGA. CDR3 length: 15 amino acids. Here the CDR3 DNA reads TGTGCCAGCAGCCCGTCTTTTACGGAGTCTGGGGAGCTGTTTTTT. This encodes CASSPSFTESGELFF.

The chain is built from TRBV18 and TRBJ1-5, with TRBD1 matching 8 bases. Losses at the gene ends were 2 bases for V and 5 bases for J; bases not matched to a gene: 11. Germline loops: CDR1 KGHSH, CDR2 LQKENI. The CDR3 runs 17 residues. The CDR3 sequence is CASSPFIRGPEDQPQHF. DNA of the CDR3: TGTGCCAGCTCACCATTCATCAGGGGGCCAGAGGATCAGCCCCAGCATTTT.

The genes are TRBV7-2 and TRBJ2-7, with 7 bases lining up with TRBD1. CDR1 is SGHTA and CDR2 is FQGNSA in the germline V gene. V shed 5 bases, J shed 0 bases, and the junction held 7 bases outside the gene matches. CDR3 length: 15 residues. This CDR3 is CASSHSTGSSYEQYF. CDR3 coding DNA: TGTGCCAGCAGCCACTCGACAGGGAGCTCCTACGAGCAGTACTTC. Full variable domain (outside the CDR3, taken from reference TRBV7-2 and TRBJ2-7): GAGVSQSPSNKVTEKGKDVELRCDPISGHTALYWYRQSLGQGLEFLIYFQGNSAPDKSGLPSDRFSAERTGGSVSTLTIQRTQQEDSAVYLCASSHSTGSSYEQYFGPGTRLTVT.

V usage is TRBV6-6 and J usage is TRBJ1-6, with 7 positions matching TRBD1. CDR1 and CDR2 from the germline V gene are MNHNY and SVGAGI (reference sequence). The V gene end was trimmed by 8 bases and the J gene end by 7 bases; junction bases not matched to a gene: 2. This CDR3 is built from 12 residues. This chain's CDR3 is CASGQANSPLHF. For the CDR3, the DNA is TGTGCCAGCGGACAGGCAAATTCACCCCTCCACTTT.

V usage is TRBV5-6 and J usage is TRBJ2-2; 7 bases map to TRBD1. Unmatched junction bases numbered 17, after V lost 0 bases and J lost 6 bases. The CDR3 is 19 amino acids. In germline, CDR1 is SGHDT, CDR2 YYEEEE. CDR3: CASSLVGSRQGVAAGELFF. The DNA for the CDR3 is TGTGCCAGCAGCTTGGTAGGGAGTCGGCAGGGGGTTGCTGCCGGGGAGCTGTTTTTT.

This chain joins TRBV5-1 and TRBJ2-3, with D tentatively TRBD2 (5 bases). Trimming removed 0 bases at V and 6 bases at J, with 20 bases between. Germline V CDR1 and CDR2: SGHRS, YFSETQ. The CDR3 has 17 amino acids. The CDR3 sequence is CASSLGRLASTGDTQYF. CDR3 coding DNA: TGCGCCAGCAGCTTGGGTCGGCTAGCTAGCACGGGCGATACGCAGTATTTT.

This clone was counted a few times. This rearrangement joins TRBV6-1 to TRBJ2-7; TRBD1 aligns across 9 bases. V shed 2 bases, J shed 3 bases, and the junction held 5 bases outside the gene matches. In germline, CDR1 is MNHNS, CDR2 SASEGT. This CDR3 has 15 amino acids. CDR3 in DNA: TGTGCCAGCAGTGAAACAGGGGGCGGAGGCTACGAGCAGTACTTC. This translates into CASSETGGGGYEQYF.

The rearrangement links TRBV7-2 to TRBJ2-7; 7 nucleotides align to TRBD1. The CDR3 is 14 amino acids. In germline, CDR1 is SGHTA, CDR2 FQGNSA. The ends lost 4 bases at V and 4 bases at J; junction bases unmatched: 7. The CDR3 DNA reads TGTGCCAGCAGCTACAGGGGACCAGGGTACGAGCAGTACTTC. Translating gives CASSYRGPGYEQYF.

J is TRBJ2-5 and V is TRBV6-5; D is uncertain. Trimming took 6 bases from V and 5 from J, leaving 13 bases between them. This CDR3 has 13 residues. The germline V gene encodes CDR1 MNHEY and CDR2 SVGAGI. In DNA, the CDR3 is TGTGCCAGCAGACTAAAAAGATGGGAGACCCAGTACTTC. Translation gives CASRLKRWETQYF.

This clone was seen a single time. The chain links TRBV27 to TRBJ2-7; TRBD1 is a possible D gene (6 bases). Germline-derived CDR1 and CDR2 are MNHEY and SMNVEV (reference sequence). Trimming took 6 bases from V and 6 from J, leaving 24 bases between them. The CDR3 spans 16 residues. CDR3 sequence (DNA): TGTGCCAGCAGCCCTAGCACCGGAGCAACAGGGCTCGAGCAGTACTTC. Translated: CASSPSTGATGLEQYF.

The V and J genes are TRBV12-5 and TRBJ2-7; D remains unclear. V was pared by 2 bases and J by 5 bases, with 28 bases between. This CDR3 comprises 19 residues. CDR1 and CDR2 from the germline V gene are LGHNT and FRNRAP. This chain's CDR3 is CASGLNPITTLRVAHEQYF. The CDR3 DNA reads as TGTGCTAGTGGTTTGAACCCAATAACCACCCTCCGGGTCGCCCACGAGCAGTACTTC.

In DNA, the CDR3 is TGTGCCAGCAGTCCCCGACAGGGGGCGTACAATGAGCAGTTCTTC. It specifies CASSPRQGAYNEQFF. The chain has TRBV6-2 or TRBV6-3 and TRBJ2-1; 10 bases match TRBD1. Trimming took 5 bases from V and 4 from J; bases not matched to a gene: 5. The CDR3 runs to 15 residues. Per germline, CDR1 MNHEY and CDR2 SVGEGT.

The chain uses TRBV21-1 and TRBJ1-1; no DNA check was done on the table's D call, TRBD1. TRBV21-1 is a pseudogene. The CDR3 is 14 residues long. The CDR3 sequence is CASSKGYRATEAFF. In DNA, the CDR3 is TGTGCCAGCAGCAAAGGCTACAGGGCCACTGAAGCTTTCTTT.

This chain links TRBV7-9 with TRBJ2-7, with a weak D call TRBD2 (6 bases). The V end was cut by 3 bases, the J end by 0 bases, with 9 bases between. The CDR3 extends over 14 amino acids. Germline lookup yields CDR1 SEHNR and CDR2 FQNEAQ (reference sequence). CDR3 DNA: TGTGCCAGCAGCTTCGTGCGGGACTCCTACGAGCAGTACTTC. Translating gives CASSFVRDSYEQYF.

This chain joins TRBV18 and TRBJ2-1; 9 nucleotides line up with TRBD2. The germline CDR1 and CDR2 sequences are KGHSH and LQKENI. The CDR3 contains 17 residues. The V segment lost 1 base and the J segment 2 bases; nucleotides outside the gene matches: 6. The CDR3 region is CASSPLSAGGPYNEQFF. In DNA form, the CDR3 reads TGTGCCAGCTCACCACTATCGGCGGGAGGGCCCTACAATGAGCAGTTCTTC.

This chain joins TRBV19 and TRBJ1-3; 7 nucleotides align to TRBD1. V shed 8 bases, J shed 5 bases, and the junction held 9 bases outside the gene matches. The CDR3 has 14 residues. Looked up from germline, CDR1 is LNHDA and CDR2 is SQIVND (reference sequence). Here the CDR3 reads CASGYTGERNTIYF. The CDR3 bases are TGTGCCAGTGGTTATACAGGGGAGCGAAACACCATATATTTT.

V gene TRBV28 combines with J gene TRBJ2-1, with 10 nucleotides matching TRBD2. The CDR3 loop spans 14 amino acids. V was clipped by 6 bases and J by 8 bases; unmatched bases: 7. The germline V gene has CDR1 MDHEN and CDR2 SYDVKM. The CDR3 coding sequence is TGTGCCAGCAGCCCGGGACTAGCGCCAGATGAGCAGTTCTTC. Encoded protein: CASSPGLAPDEQFF. The entire variable domain, with the rest obtained from reference TRBV28 and TRBJ2-1, is as follows: DVKVTQSSRYLVKRTGEKVFLECVQDMDHENMFWYRQDPGLGLRLIYFSYDVKMKEKGDIPEGYSVSREKKERFSLILESASTNQTSMYLCASSPGLAPDEQFFGPGTRLTVL.

This chain links TRBV6-6 with TRBJ1-1, with D possibly matching TRBD1 (5 bases). The germline V gene encodes CDR1 MNHNY and CDR2 SVGAGI (reference sequence). Trimming left V 7 bases short and J 4 bases short, with 13 bases between. The CDR3 consists of 13 residues. CDR3 loop: CASTYGGSTEAFF. CDR3 DNA sequence: TGTGCCAGCACCTACGGGGGGTCCACTGAAGCTTTCTTT.

The CDR3 bases are TGTGCCACCAGTGAATCTTCGGGATCCGGGGAGACCCAGTACTTC. It is translated as CATSESSGSGETQYF. The chain is built from TRBV24-1 and TRBJ2-5, with a weak D call TRBD2 (5 bases). Trimming removed 4 bases at V and 5 bases at J, with 16 bases between. Germline V gene lookup returns CDR1 KGHDR and CDR2 SFDVKD. This CDR3 is 15 amino acids long.

The gene calls are TRBV14 and TRBJ1-2; no firm D call. Per the germline V gene, CDR1 is SGHDN and CDR2 is FVKESK. CDR3 length: 15 residues. The germline V and J ends were trimmed by 0 bases and 8 bases, with 16 bases remaining between them. The CDR3: CASSQEPGPIRGYTF. DNA for the CDR3: TGTGCCAGCAGCCAAGAACCAGGCCCCATAAGGGGCTACACCTTC.

V is TRBV9 and J is TRBJ2-5; TRBD2 is a possible D gene (5 bases). Germline V gives CDR1 SGDLS, CDR2 YYNGEE. This CDR3 contains 14 residues. V lost 0 bases and J 0 bases, leaving 6 bases between the germline ends. Written as DNA, the CDR3 is TGTGCCAGCAGCGTAGAGGGAGACCAAGAGACCCAGTACTTC. Translating gives CASSVEGDQETQYF.

The CDR3 DNA follows: TGTGCCTGGAGAGGGGCAGGAATCATTACTGGGAAACTGTTTTTT. Amino acid sequence: CAWRGAGIITGKLFF. The rearrangement links TRBV30 to TRBJ1-4; tentative D call: TRBD1 (5 bases). The ends were cut back, 3 bases at V and 11 bases at J, with 22 bases in the middle. From germline, CDR1 is GTSNPN and CDR2 SVGIG (reference sequence). There are 15 residues in the CDR3.

The chain carries TRBV14 and TRBJ2-1; 10 positions match TRBD1. This CDR3 comprises 16 residues. Trimming cost V 4 bases and J 7 bases; bases outside gene matches: 10. In germline, CDR1 is SGHDN, CDR2 FVKESK. The CDR3 spells CASSPTDRGRMNEQFF. In nucleotides, the CDR3 is TGTGCCAGCAGCCCAACCGACAGGGGGCGTATGAATGAGCAGTTCTTC.